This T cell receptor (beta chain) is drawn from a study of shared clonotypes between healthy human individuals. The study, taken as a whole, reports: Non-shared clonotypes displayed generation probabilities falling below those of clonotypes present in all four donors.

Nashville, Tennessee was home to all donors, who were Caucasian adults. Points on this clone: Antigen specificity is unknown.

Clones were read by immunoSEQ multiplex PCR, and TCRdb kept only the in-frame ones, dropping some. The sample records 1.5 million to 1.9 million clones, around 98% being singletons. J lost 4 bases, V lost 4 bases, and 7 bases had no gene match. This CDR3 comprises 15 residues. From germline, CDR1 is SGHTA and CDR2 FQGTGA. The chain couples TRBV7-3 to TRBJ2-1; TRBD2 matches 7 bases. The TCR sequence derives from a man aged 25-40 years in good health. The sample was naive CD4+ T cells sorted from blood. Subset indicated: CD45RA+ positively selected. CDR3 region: CASSSPGLMYNEQFF. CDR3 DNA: TGTGCCAGCAGCTCGCCGGGACTAATGTACAATGAGCAGTTCTTC. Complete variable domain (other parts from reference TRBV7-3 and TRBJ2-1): GAGVSQTPSNKVTEKGKYVELRCDPISGHTALYWYRQSLGQGPEFLIYFQGTGAADDSGLPNDRFFAVRPEGSVSTLKIQRTERGDSAVYLCASSSPGLMYNEQFFGPGTRLTVL.